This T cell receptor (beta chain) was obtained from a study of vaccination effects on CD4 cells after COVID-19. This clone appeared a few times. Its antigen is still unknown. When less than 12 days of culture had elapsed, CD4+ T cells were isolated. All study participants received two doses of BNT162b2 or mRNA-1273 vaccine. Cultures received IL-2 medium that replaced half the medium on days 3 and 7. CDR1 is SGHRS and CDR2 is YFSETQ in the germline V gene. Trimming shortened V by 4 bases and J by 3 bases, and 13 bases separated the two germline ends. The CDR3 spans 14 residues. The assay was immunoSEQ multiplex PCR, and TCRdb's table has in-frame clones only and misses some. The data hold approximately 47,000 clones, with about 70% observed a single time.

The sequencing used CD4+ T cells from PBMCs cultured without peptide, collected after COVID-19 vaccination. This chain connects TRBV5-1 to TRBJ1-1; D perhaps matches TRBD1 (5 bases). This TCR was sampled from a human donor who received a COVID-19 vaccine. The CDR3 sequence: CASSRRGEDTEAFF. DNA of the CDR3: TGCGCCAGCAGCCGGAGGGGTGAGGACACTGAAGCTTTCTTT.